This T cell receptor beta chain is drawn from a study of blood T cell repertoires in COVID-19. For the study at large: From the United States, Italy and Spain came samples of acute and convalescent COVID-19. Sources were T cells, B-cell-depleted T cells, or PBMCs; the material itself was cDNA or gDNA.

Authors' data handling: Counts of nucleated cells, estimated from reference gene primer amplification, were obtained. TCRdb's copy holds only in-frame clones and misses some; the assay was immunoSEQ multiplex PCR. V, J and clone size are those of that table, while D and trimming were read from the DNA. The sample lists 200,000 to 300,000 clones; more than 65% were seen once. Sample: peripheral blood. The clonotype originates from a woman of 80 years or more with acute or convalescent COVID-19.

The CDR3 region is CASSPRVLAGDNEQFF. As DNA, the CDR3 is TGTGCCAGCTCACCAAGGGTCCTAGCGGGAGACAATGAGCAGTTCTTC. The genes are TRBV18 and TRBJ2-1; TRBD2 agrees at 10 bases. Germline-derived CDR1 and CDR2 are KGHSH and LQKENI. V trimming: 2 bases; J trimming: 5 bases; junction bases outside the gene matches: 6. The CDR3 spans 16 residues.